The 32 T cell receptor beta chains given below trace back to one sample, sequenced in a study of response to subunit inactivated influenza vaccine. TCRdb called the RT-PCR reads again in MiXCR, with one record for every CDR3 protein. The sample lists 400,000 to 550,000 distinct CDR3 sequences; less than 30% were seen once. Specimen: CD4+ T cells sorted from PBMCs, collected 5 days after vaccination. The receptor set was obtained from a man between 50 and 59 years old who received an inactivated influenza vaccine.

The CDR3 bases are TGTGCCAGCAGTTTGTGGCAGGGACTATTCAATGAGCAGTTCTTC. This encodes CASSLWQGLFNEQFF. V is TRBV12-3 or TRBV12-4 and J is TRBJ2-1, with 7 positions matching TRBD2. J lost 6 bases, V lost 3 bases, and 8 bases had no gene match. The CDR3 has 15 residues.

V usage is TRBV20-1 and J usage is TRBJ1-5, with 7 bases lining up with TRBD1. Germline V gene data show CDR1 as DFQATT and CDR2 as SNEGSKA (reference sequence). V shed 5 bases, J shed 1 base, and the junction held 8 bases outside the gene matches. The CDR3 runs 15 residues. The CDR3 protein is CSAWKQGKSNQPQHF. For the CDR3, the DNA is TGCAGTGCTTGGAAACAGGGGAAGAGCAATCAGCCCCAGCATTTT.

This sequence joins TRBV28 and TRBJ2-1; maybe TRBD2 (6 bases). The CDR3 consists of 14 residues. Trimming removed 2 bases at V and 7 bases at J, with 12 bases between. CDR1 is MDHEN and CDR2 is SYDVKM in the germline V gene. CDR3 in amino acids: CASSLPGGSNEQFF. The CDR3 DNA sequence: TGTGCCAGCAGTTTACCCGGGGGAAGTAATGAGCAGTTCTTC.

The CDR3 here is CSAREGGQTNSPLHF. CDR3 bases: TGCAGTGCTAGGGAGGGGGGACAGACTAATTCACCCCTCCACTTT. The rearrangement joins TRBV20-1 to TRBJ1-6; 7 bases match TRBD1. The CDR3 spans 15 residues. J lost 6 bases, V lost 3 bases, and 8 bases had no gene match. In germline, CDR1 is DFQATT, CDR2 SNEGSKA (reference sequence).

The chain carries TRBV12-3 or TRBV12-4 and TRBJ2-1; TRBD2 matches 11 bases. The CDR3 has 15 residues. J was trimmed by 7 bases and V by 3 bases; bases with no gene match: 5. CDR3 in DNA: TGTGCCAGCAGTTTCTCGGCTAGCGGGAGGAATGAGCAGTTCTTC. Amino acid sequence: CASSFSASGRNEQFF.

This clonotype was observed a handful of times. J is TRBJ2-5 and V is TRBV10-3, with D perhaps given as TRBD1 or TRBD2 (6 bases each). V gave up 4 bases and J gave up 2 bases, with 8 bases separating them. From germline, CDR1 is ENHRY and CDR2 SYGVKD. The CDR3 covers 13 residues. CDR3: CAISGGAQETQYF. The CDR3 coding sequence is TGTGCCATCAGTGGGGGGGCTCAAGAGACCCAGTACTTC.

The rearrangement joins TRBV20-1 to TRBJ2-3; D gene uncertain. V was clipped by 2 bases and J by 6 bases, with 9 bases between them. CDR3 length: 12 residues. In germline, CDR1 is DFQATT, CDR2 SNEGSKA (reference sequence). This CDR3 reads CSARSVADTQYF. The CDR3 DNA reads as TGCAGTGCTAGATCGGTTGCGGATACGCAGTATTTT.

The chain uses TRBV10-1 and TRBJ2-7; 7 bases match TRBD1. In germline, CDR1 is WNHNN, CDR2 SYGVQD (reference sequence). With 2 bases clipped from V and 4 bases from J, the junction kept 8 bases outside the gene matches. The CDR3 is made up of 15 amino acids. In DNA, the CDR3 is TGCGCCAGCAGTGAGCGTACAGGGGTTCGATACGAGCAGTACTTC. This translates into CASSERTGVRYEQYF.

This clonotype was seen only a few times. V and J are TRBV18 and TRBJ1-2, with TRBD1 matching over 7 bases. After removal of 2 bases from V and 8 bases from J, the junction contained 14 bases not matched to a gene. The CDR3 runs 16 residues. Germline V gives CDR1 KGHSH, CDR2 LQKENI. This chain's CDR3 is CASSPSPGGQRGGYTF. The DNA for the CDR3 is TGTGCCAGCTCACCAAGTCCCGGGGGACAGCGGGGCGGCTACACCTTC. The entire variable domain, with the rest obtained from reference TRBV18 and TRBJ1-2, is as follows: NAGVMQNPRHLVRRRGQEARLRCSPMKGHSHVYWYRQLPEEGLKFMVYLQKENIIDESGMPKERFSAEFPKEGPSILRIQQVVRGDSAAYFCASSPSPGGQRGGYTFGSGTRLTVV.

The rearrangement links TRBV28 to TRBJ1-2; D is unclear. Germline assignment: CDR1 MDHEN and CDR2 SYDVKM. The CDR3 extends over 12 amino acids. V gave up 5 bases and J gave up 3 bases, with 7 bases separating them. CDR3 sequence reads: CASSRRDYGYTF. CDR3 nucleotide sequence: TGTGCCAGCAGTAGAAGGGACTATGGCTACACCTTC.

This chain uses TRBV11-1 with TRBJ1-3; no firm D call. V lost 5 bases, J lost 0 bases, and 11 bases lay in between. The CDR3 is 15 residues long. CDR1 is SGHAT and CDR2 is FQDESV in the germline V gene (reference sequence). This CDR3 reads CASSPDAFSGNTIYF. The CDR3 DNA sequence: TGTGCCAGCAGCCCGGACGCCTTCTCTGGAAACACCATATATTTT.

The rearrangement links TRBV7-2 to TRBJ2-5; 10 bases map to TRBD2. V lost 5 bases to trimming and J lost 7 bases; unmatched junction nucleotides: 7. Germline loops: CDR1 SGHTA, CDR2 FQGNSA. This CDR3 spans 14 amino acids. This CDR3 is CASSLLAGKGTQYF. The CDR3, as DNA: TGTGCCAGCAGCCTACTAGCGGGAAAAGGGACCCAGTACTTC.

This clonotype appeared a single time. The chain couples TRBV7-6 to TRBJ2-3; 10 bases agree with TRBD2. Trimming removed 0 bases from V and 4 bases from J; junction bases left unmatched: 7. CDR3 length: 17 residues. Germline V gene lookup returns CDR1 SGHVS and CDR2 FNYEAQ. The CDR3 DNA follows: TGTGCCAGCAGCTTAGCGCTACTAGCGGGAACAGCAGATACGCAGTATTTT. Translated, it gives CASSLALLAGTADTQYF.

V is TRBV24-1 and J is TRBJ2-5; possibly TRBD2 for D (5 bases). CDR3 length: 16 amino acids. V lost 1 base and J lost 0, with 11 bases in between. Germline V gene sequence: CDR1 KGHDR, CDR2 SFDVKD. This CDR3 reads CATSDFRGTYQETQYF. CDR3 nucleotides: TGTGCCACCAGTGATTTTCGGGGAACGTACCAAGAGACCCAGTACTTC.

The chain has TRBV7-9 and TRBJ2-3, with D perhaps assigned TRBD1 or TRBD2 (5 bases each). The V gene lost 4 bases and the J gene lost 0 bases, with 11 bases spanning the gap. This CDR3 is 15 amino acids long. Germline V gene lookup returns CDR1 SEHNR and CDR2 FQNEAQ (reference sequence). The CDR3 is CASSWDASSTDTQYF. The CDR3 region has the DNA TGTGCCAGCAGCTGGGACGCCTCTAGCACAGATACGCAGTATTTT.

The CDR3 region is CASRGPQGGEQFF. CDR3 DNA sequence: TGTGCCAGCAGGGGCCCACAGGGGGGTGAGCAGTTCTTC. This chain connects TRBV6-6 to TRBJ2-1, with TRBD1 matching over 8 bases. This CDR3 is built from 13 residues. Germline loops: CDR1 MNHNY, CDR2 SVGAGI (reference sequence). Trimming took 6 bases from V and 9 from J; bases not matched to a gene: 7.

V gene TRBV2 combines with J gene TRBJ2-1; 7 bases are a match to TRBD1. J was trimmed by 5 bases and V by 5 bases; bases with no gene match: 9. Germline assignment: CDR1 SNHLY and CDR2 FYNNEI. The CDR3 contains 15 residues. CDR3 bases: TGTGCCAGCAGTAACAGGAGACAGGGTAACAATGAGCAGTTCTTC. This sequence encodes CASSNRRQGNNEQFF.

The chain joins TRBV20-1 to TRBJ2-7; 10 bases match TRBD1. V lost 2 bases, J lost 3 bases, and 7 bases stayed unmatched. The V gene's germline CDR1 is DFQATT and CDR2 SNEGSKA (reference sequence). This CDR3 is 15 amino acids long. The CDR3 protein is CSARSGQGGFYEQYF. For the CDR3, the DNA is TGCAGTGCTAGATCCGGACAGGGGGGATTCTACGAGCAGTACTTC.

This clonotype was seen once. The CDR3 here is CASSSWRGSSYNEQFF. In nucleotides, the CDR3 is TGTGCCAGCAGTTCCTGGCGGGGGAGCTCCTACAATGAGCAGTTCTTC. The V gene is TRBV12-3 or TRBV12-4, the J gene TRBJ2-1, with TRBD2 identical over 7 bases. V trimming: 4 bases; J trimming: 0 bases; junction bases outside the gene matches: 6. This CDR3 is built from 16 residues.

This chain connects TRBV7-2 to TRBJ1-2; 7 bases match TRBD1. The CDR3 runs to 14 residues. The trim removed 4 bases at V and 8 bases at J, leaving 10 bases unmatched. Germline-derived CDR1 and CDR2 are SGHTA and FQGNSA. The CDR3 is CASSSQGVLGGYTF. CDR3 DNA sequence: TGTGCCAGCAGCTCGCAGGGGGTTCTAGGCGGCTACACCTTC. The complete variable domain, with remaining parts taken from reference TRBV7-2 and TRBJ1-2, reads GAGVSQSPSNKVTEKGKDVELRCDPISGHTALYWYRQSLGQGLEFLIYFQGNSAPDKSGLPSDRFSAERTGGSVSTLTIQRTQQEDSAVYLCASSSQGVLGGYTFGSGTRLTVV.

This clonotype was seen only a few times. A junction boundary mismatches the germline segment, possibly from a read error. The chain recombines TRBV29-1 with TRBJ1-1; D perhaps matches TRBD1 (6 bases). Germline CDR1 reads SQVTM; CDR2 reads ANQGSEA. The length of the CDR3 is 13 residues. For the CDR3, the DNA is TGCAGCGCTGAACAGGGTCTGAACACTGAAGCTTTCTTT. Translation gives CSAEQGLNTEAFF.

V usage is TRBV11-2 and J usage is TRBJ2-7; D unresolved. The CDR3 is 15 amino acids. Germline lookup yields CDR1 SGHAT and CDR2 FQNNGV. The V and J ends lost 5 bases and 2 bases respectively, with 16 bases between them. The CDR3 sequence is CASSRSWTDTYEQYF. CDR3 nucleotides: TGTGCCAGCAGCCGGAGTTGGACCGATACCTACGAGCAGTACTTC.

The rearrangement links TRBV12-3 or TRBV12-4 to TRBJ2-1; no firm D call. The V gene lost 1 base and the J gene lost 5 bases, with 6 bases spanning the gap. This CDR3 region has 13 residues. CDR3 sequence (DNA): TGTGCCAGCAGTTTAGGTCAGAACAATGAGCAGTTCTTC. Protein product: CASSLGQNNEQFF.

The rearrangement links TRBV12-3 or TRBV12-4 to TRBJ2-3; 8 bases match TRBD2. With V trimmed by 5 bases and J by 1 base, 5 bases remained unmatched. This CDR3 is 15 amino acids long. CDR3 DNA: TGTGCCAGCAGTGGACTAGCCTTGCGCACAGATACGCAGTATTTT. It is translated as CASSGLALRTDTQYF.

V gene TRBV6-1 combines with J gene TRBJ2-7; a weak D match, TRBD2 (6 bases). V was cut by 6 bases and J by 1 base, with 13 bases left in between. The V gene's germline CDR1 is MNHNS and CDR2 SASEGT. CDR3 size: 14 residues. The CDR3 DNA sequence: TGTGCCAGCAGAGATTCGGGAGTTTCCTACGAGCAGTACTTC. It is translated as CASRDSGVSYEQYF.

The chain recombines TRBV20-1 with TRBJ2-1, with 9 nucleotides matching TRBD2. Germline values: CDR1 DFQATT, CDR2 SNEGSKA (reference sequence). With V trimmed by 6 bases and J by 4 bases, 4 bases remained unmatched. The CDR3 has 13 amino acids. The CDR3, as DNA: TGCAGTGCCGCTAGCGGGGAGTACAATGAGCAGTTCTTC. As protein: CSAASGEYNEQFF.

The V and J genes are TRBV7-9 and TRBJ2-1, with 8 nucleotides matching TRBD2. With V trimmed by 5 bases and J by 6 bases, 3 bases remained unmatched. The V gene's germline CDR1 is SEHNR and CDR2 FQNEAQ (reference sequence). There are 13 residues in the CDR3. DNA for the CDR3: TGTGCCAGCAGCACTAGCGGCGGCAATGAGCAGTTCTTC. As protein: CASSTSGGNEQFF.

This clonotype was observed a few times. The chain's CDR3 is CASSSAGWQYEQYF. CDR3 DNA: TGTGCCAGCAGCTCGGCAGGTTGGCAGTACGAGCAGTACTTC. The chain uses TRBV7-2 and TRBJ2-7; D uncertain. Germline assignment: CDR1 SGHTA and CDR2 FQGNSA. The CDR3 is 14 residues long. V was trimmed by 4 bases and J by 4 bases, leaving 14 bases between them.

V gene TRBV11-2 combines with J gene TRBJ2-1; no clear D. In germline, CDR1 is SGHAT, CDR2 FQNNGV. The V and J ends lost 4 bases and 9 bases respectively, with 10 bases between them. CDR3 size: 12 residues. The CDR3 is CASSSGVSEQFF. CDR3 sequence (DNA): TGTGCCAGCAGCTCAGGAGTGAGTGAGCAGTTCTTC.

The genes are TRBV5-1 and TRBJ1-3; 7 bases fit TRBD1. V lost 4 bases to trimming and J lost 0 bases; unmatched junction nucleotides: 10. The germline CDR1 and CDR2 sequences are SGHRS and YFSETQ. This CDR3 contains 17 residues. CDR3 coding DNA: TGCGCCAGCAGCCCGGGGGGGACAGCCTACTCTGGAAACACCATATATTTT. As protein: CASSPGGTAYSGNTIYF.

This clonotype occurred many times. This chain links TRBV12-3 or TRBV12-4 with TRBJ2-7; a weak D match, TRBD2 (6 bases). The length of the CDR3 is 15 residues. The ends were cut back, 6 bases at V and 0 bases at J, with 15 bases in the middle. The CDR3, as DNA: TGTGCCAGCAGGGAGGGGCTGAGGAGCTCCTACGAGCAGTACTTC. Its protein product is CASREGLRSSYEQYF.

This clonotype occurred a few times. The CDR3 DNA is TGTGCCAGCACCTCTCCGGAAAAGAACGTTGATGAGCAGTTCTTC. It encodes CASTSPEKNVDEQFF. The J gene is TRBJ2-1, the V gene TRBV2; D ambiguous. Germline V CDR1 and CDR2: SNHLY, FYNNEI. The CDR3 length is 15 residues. V gave up 7 bases and J gave up 8 bases, with 21 bases separating them.